The clone carrying this TCR beta chain was seen a single time. Antigen: not known. This sample was included in a study of T cell responses to AZD1222 COVID-19 vaccine. Regarding the study as a whole: No repertoire was sampled before or during the peak T cell response, only after it. Reports say nearly half of spike-specific TCRs go after unmutated variant regions. Clonal diversity was possibly underestimated, and the donors were mostly white British, with more females.

Germline CDR1 is GTSNPN and CDR2 is SVGIG (reference sequence). CDR3 length: 14 amino acids. V lost 1 base, J lost 0 bases, and 7 bases lay in between. Measured with immunoSEQ multiplex PCR; TCRdb has only the in-frame clones, and not every one. In the table there are 70,000 to 85,000 clones, about 82% of which are singletons. The receptor's source is an adult in good health. The material sequenced was peripheral blood, taken on day 0 of AZD1222 vaccination. V is TRBV30 and J is TRBJ1-3; D remains ambiguous. CDR3 nucleotides: TGTGCCTGGAGTGCAGAGCGCTCTGGAAACACCATATATTTT. It is translated as CAWSAERSGNTIYF.